Shown below are 11 T cell receptor beta chains from a single sample sequenced in a study of regulatory T cells in long-lasting Graves disease. The time point was: newly diagnosed GD, antithyroid drugs for less than 3 months. After RNA was extracted from PBMCs, the TCR library was made from it. Assembly of TCR beta libraries relied on iRepertoire HTBI primers together with Arm-PCR of CDR3 regions. TCRdb re-derived calls from the multiplex PCR reads in MiXCR, one entry per CDR3 protein. The sample lists 510,000 or so distinct CDR3 sequences, approximately 12% occurring once. The same specimen was also included in a second study, on T cells in Graves' hyperthyroidism and ophthalmopathy.

Sequenced here: peripheral blood mononuclear cells (PBMCs), sampled at new diagnosis, from a patient treated with antithyroid drugs. These receptors were collected from a woman aged 25 to 39 with Graves disease.

On this clonotype: A clone one base away is much larger, so this may be a read error. CDR3 nucleotides: TGTGTCAGTAGTATAGACTGGACAGGGAATCAGCCCCAGCATTTT. Its protein product is CVSSIDWTGNQPQHF. This chain uses TRBV19 with TRBJ1-5; TRBD1 matches at 8 bases. CDR1 and CDR2 from the germline V gene are LNHDA and SQIVND (reference sequence). This CDR3 is 15 amino acids long.

This clonotype has at least ten counts. This chain connects TRBV7-9 to TRBJ1-1; no clear D. Trimming removed 8 bases from V and 1 base from J, with 8 bases in between. Germline V gene data show CDR1 as SEHNR and CDR2 as FQNEAQ (reference sequence). CDR3 length: 12 amino acids. In DNA form, the CDR3 reads TGTGCCAGCCGGGCATGGAACACTGAAGCTTTCTTT. Translating it yields CASRAWNTEAFF.

This clonotype has a count of ten or more. The chain has TRBV18 and TRBJ1-2; D uncertain. CDR3 length: 14 residues. CDR1 is KGHSH and CDR2 is LQKENI in the germline V gene. Trimming took off 2 bases at V and 2 bases at J, with 9 bases between the two ends. The CDR3 reads CASSPSSPNYGYTF. The CDR3 DNA sequence: TGTGCCAGCTCACCATCCAGCCCCAACTATGGCTACACCTTC. Variable domain in full (rest from reference TRBV18 and TRBJ1-2): NAGVMQNPRHLVRRRGQEARLRCSPMKGHSHVYWYRQLPEEGLKFMVYLQKENIIDESGMPKERFSAEFPKEGPSILRIQQVVRGDSAAYFCASSPSSPNYGYTFGSGTRLTVV.

Turning to this clonotype: One base away lies a much larger clone, so this may be a sequencing read error. The chain recombines TRBV20-1 with TRBJ2-1; 14 nucleotides line up with TRBD2. Germline CDR1 reads DFQATT; CDR2 reads SNEGSKA (reference sequence). The CDR3 extends over 15 amino acids. This CDR3 is CSASSGTSGSDEQLF. CDR3 DNA sequence: TGCAGTGCTAGTTCCGGGACTAGCGGGAGCGATGAGCAGCTCTTC.

For this clonotype: A much larger clone lies a single base off, so this may be a read error. The chain combines TRBV6-1 with TRBJ1-2; 8 bases line up with TRBD1. Germline V lookup: CDR1 MNHNS, CDR2 SASEGT. There are 13 residues in the CDR3. V shed 2 bases, J shed 7 bases, and the junction held 3 bases outside the gene matches. The CDR3 here is CASSELTGVGYTF. The CDR3 DNA reads as TGTGCCAGCAGTGAATTGACAGGGGTTGGCTACACCTTC.

In its sample, this clonotype was seen a few times. V gene TRBV18 combines with J gene TRBJ1-2, with 8 bases aligning to TRBD1. CDR1 is KGHSH, CDR2 LQKENI, per germline. This CDR3 is built from 16 residues. The junction had 13 bases not matched to a gene; V was cut back by 6 bases and J by 4 bases. Here the CDR3 reads CASSPMGRTGTYGYTF. The CDR3 DNA reads TGTGCCAGCTCCCCAATGGGGAGGACAGGGACCTATGGCTACACCTTC.

This clonotype was seen at least ten times. The chain combines TRBV30 with TRBJ2-1, with D uncertain. CDR1 GTSNPN and CDR2 SVGIG come from the germline V gene (reference sequence). The CDR3 contains 15 residues. The V gene lost 0 bases and the J gene lost 0 bases, with 9 bases spanning the gap. In DNA, the CDR3 is TGTGCCTGGAGTGTGGGGTTAAGCTCCTACAATGAGCAGTTCTTC. This translates into CAWSVGLSSYNEQFF. The variable domain in full, with the rest retrieved from reference TRBV30 and TRBJ2-1, is SQTIHQWPATLVQPVGSPLSLECTVEGTSNPNLYWYRQAAGRGLQLLFYSVGIGQISSEVPQNLSASRPQDRQFILSSKKLLLSDSGFYLCAWSVGLSSYNEQFFGPGTRLTVL.

This clonotype has just a few counts. CDR3 loop: CATNGGAGQPQHF. The CDR3, as DNA: TGTGCCACCAATGGGGGCGCGGGGCAGCCCCAGCATTTT. V gene TRBV24-1 combines with J gene TRBJ1-5; TRBD1 might be the D (6 bases). The CDR3 is 13 amino acids. V was trimmed by 8 bases and J by 7 bases, leaving 14 bases between them. In germline, CDR1 is KGHDR, CDR2 SFDVKD.

This clonotype appeared many times. The gene calls are TRBV5-6 and TRBJ2-1, with 9 bases fitting TRBD2. The V gene's germline CDR1 is SGHDT and CDR2 YYEEEE. V was pared by 5 bases and J by 6 bases, with 12 bases of the junction left unmatched. The CDR3 contains 16 residues. The CDR3 region is CASRLRAGGISNEQFF. The CDR3 nucleotides read TGTGCCAGCAGGTTAAGAGCGGGAGGAATATCCAATGAGCAGTTCTTC.

This clonotype showed up many times. V is TRBV6-2 or TRBV6-3 and J is TRBJ1-1, with a weak D call TRBD1 (6 bases). Trimming took 5 bases from V and 6 from J, leaving 13 bases between them. The CDR3 is made up of 13 amino acids. Germline-derived CDR1 and CDR2 are MNHEY and SVGEGT. CDR3 region: CASSPFRGAEAFF. The CDR3 DNA reads TGTGCCAGCAGTCCATTCAGGGGCGCTGAAGCTTTCTTT.

This clonotype was seen a few times. The CDR3 sequence is CASSKDRGLRNGYTF. Written as DNA, the CDR3 is TGTGCCAGCAGCAAGGACAGGGGGCTAAGAAATGGCTACACCTTC. V and J are TRBV9 and TRBJ1-2; TRBD1 matches at 11 bases. Trimming removed 4 bases from V and 6 bases from J; junction bases left unmatched: 8. This CDR3 has 15 residues. CDR1 and CDR2 (germline): SGDLS, YYNGEE.